These T cell receptor beta chains were read from a single sample in a study of T cell repertoires in cytomegalovirus infection. No antigen has been identified for these receptors. One entry per CDR3 protein, called by TCRdb with MiXCR from the reads. Among approximately 220,000 distinct CDR3 sequences listed, about 39% were seen once. The sample was CD8+ T cells from cultured PBMCs, taken from culture after CMV antigen stimulation. The receptors shown here come from a human donor in good health (CMV status not recorded). Some clones in this sample may be carry-over from other donors' samples. The CDR3 runs from the conserved cysteine through the conserved F or W. A D gene is named only where the DNA matches it firmly. Clone size is not always given. Where it is, it says once, few, many or a class for expanded clones.

clone_size,v_call,j_call,d_call,cdr3_nt,cdr3_aa
few,TRBV5-4,TRBJ2-7,-,TGTGCCAGCAGCTTTGAACAGGGAAGCTACGAGCAGTACTTC,CASSFEQGSYEQYF
-,TRBV5-4,TRBJ2-1,-,TGTGCCAGCAGCTTAGGACAAAAAAGGGTCTTC,CASSLGQKRVF
-,TRBV27,TRBJ2-6,-,TGTGCCAGCAGTTTATATACCGGCTCTGGGGCCAACGTCCTGACTTTC,CASSLYTGSGANVLTF
few,TRBV19,TRBJ1-2,-,TGTGCCAGTAGTATAGTACAGGGCCGGGACTATGGCTACACCTTC,CASSIVQGRDYGYTF
-,TRBV4-1,TRBJ2-2,TRBD2,TGTGCCAGCAGCCAGGTAGCGGGAACGAACACCGGGGAGCTGTTTTTT,CASSQVAGTNTGELFF
-,TRBV11-2,TRBJ1-5,-,TGTGCCAGCAGCTTAAATCACGGCGGCAGGGGTGGCAATCAGCCCCAGCATTTT,CASSLNHGGRGGNQPQHF
-,TRBV6-1,TRBJ2-1,-,TGTGCCAGCAGTTATTTCCCGGGGGCCGAGGGGAATGAGCAGTTCTTC,CASSYFPGAEGNEQFF
many,TRBV7-2,TRBJ2-7,TRBD1,TGTGCCAGCAGCTTGTGGGACAGTTCCTACGAGCAGTACTTC,CASSLWDSSYEQYF
-,TRBV7-2,TRBJ1-2,-,TGTGCCAGCAGCCCGAGGACAGATGGCTACACCTTC,CASSPRTDGYTF
-,TRBV12-3/TRBV12-4,TRBJ2-3,TRBD1,TGTGCCAGCAGTTTATACAGGGGCAGCACAGATACGCAGTATTTT,CASSLYRGSTDTQYF
-,TRBV11-2,TRBJ1-4,-,TGTGCCAGCAGCTTATTTCGGACCTCTGCAACTAATGAAAAACTGTTTTTT,CASSLFRTSATNEKLFF
-,TRBV11-3,TRBJ2-1,-,TGTGCCAGCAGCTTCAAGTCCAATGAGCAGTTCTTC,CASSFKSNEQFF
-,TRBV7-6,TRBJ2-7,TRBD2,TGTGCCAGCAGCGCCCGACTAGCGGGAGAAACTTACGAGCAGTACTTC,CASSARLAGETYEQYF
few,TRBV11-1,TRBJ2-7,TRBD1,TGTGCCAGCAGCCCCGGGACAGGGGGGTTCTACGAGCAGTACTTC,CASSPGTGGFYEQYF
once,TRBV12-3/TRBV12-4,TRBJ1-3,TRBD1,TGTGCCAGCATGCAGACAGGGGGTTATGGAAACACCATATATTTT,CASMQTGGYGNTIYF
-,TRBV7-4,TRBJ2-7,-,TGTGCCAGCAGCGACCCGGCCGCCGGGACAAACGAGCAGTACTTC,CASSDPAAGTNEQYF